This T cell receptor beta chain is from a study of beta chain features in type 1 diabetes. Sequencing targeted expressed TCRB transcripts, as all isolated RNA had been reverse transcribed. Clones were read by immunoSEQ multiplex PCR, and TCRdb kept only the in-frame ones, dropping some. The top ten clones hold about 0.02% of a sample with hundreds of thousands of clones, roughly 12% of them seen once. V lost 5 bases and J lost 5; bases outside the gene matches: 7. Germline V lookup: CDR1 MDHEN, CDR2 SYDVKM. The CDR3 runs to 14 residues. Regarding the study as a whole: All four CD4+ subsets from Type 1 diabetes patients carried moderately but significantly shorter TCRB CDR3s.

Points on this clone: What it binds is unknown.

This TCR was recovered from a man aged 18 to 29 with type 1 diabetes. V is TRBV28 and J is TRBJ2-7; 9 bases fit TRBD1. The sample consisted of naive CD4+ T cells from blood. Written as DNA, the CDR3 is TGTGCCAGCAGTACAGGACAGGGGCCGGACGAGCAGTACTTC. Translation gives CASSTGQGPDEQYF.